Below, 28 T cell receptor beta chains from the same sample are listed, as sequenced in a study of T cell clonality in common variable immunodeficiency. Sequencing used immunoSEQ multiplex PCR; TCRdb keeps in-frame clones, though not all of them. The sample contains 25,000 to 35,000 clones, none occurring once; 3.5% to 4% lies in the top ten. The sequenced sample consisted of peripheral blood mononuclear cells. These receptors were taken from a person between 18 and 75 years old in good health.

The table lists this clone with many counts. The read finishes 3 residues shy of the CDR3 end, and the germline J gene is used to complete it. The chain employs TRBV2 and TRBJ2-5; 14 bases are shared with TRBD2. Germline CDR1 reads SNHLY; CDR2 reads FYNNEI. The CDR3 length is 15 residues. J lost 5 bases, V lost 4 bases, and 3 bases had no gene match. The sequenced CDR3 bases are TGTGCCAGCAGTGGGCGGACTAGCGGGGGGGAGACC. This translates into CASSGRTSGGET. In full, the CDR3 reads CASSGRTSGGETQYF.

This clone is deemed medium-sized (0.01 to 0.1%). The CDR3 is cut off 3 residues early in the read; its end comes from the germline J gene. The chain links TRBV6-2 or TRBV6-3 to TRBJ2-3; D remains unclear. The CDR3 loop spans 14 amino acids. CDR1 is MNHEY, CDR2 SVGEGT, per germline. Trimming shortened V by 6 bases and J by 0 bases, and 10 bases separated the two germline ends. Partial CDR3 DNA: TGTGCCAGCAGGTCTACTTCTAGCACAGATACG. As protein: CASRSTSSTDT. The whole CDR3 reads CASRSTSSTDTQYF.

This clone was counted ten times or more. The read terminates 3 residues before the CDR3 end, so the remaining end is supplied by the germline J gene. V and J are TRBV29-1 and TRBJ1-1, with D perhaps TRBD1 (5 bases). Between the trimmed V and J ends, which lost 6 bases and 4 bases, there was a span of 15 bases. The length of the CDR3 is 13 residues. Germline CDR1 reads SQVTM; CDR2 reads ANQGSEA. The CDR3 loop is CSVHSGGGTEAFF. CDR3 DNA (partial): TGCAGCGTACATTCGGGGGGAGGCACTGAA.

This clone was seen ten or more times. The read terminates 3 residues before the CDR3 end, so the remaining end is supplied by the germline J gene. The chain couples TRBV7-2 to TRBJ2-1; 8 bases align to TRBD2. In germline, CDR1 is SGHTA, CDR2 FQGNSA. V was clipped by 0 bases and J by 5 bases; unmatched bases: 6. CDR3 length: 16 residues. Here the CDR3 reads CASSLALLAGNNEQFF. The part of the CDR3 DNA that was read is TGTGCCAGCAGCTTAGCGCTCCTAGCGGGCAACAATGAG.

In the case of this clone: The observed sequence ends 3 residues before the CDR3 terminus, with the missing tail filled in from the germline J gene. The V gene is TRBV18, the J gene TRBJ1-1, with D perhaps TRBD1 (6 bases). Germline V lookup: CDR1 KGHSH, CDR2 LQKENI. CDR3 length: 14 residues. The sequenced CDR3 bases are TGTGCCAGCTCACCCGGCCGGGACATTAGTGGC. It encodes CASSPGRDISG. The CDR3 reads in full as CASSPGRDISGAFF.

The sample holds many counts of this clone. The DNA ends 3 residues before the CDR3 does, and the rest of the CDR3 is filled in from the germline J gene. This chain uses TRBV2 with TRBJ2-3; the D gene is possibly TRBD1 (5 bases). This CDR3 has 13 amino acids. Looked up from germline, CDR1 is SNHLY and CDR2 is FYNNEI. This chain's CDR3 is CASSGQIEETQYF. The sequenced CDR3 bases are TGTGCCAGCAGTGGACAGATTGAAGAGACG.

This clone has at least ten counts. The covered CDR3 bases are TGTGCCAGTAGTTCCGGACTCATGAACACTGAA. Protein sequence: CASSSGLMNTE. The full CDR3 reads CASSSGLMNTEAFF. V is TRBV19 and J is TRBJ1-1; D remains unclear. With the read ending 3 residues before the CDR3 end, the germline J gene is used to fill in that end. CDR3 length equals 14 residues. Germline CDR1 reads LNHDA; CDR2 reads SQIVND (reference sequence). With 5 bases removed from V and 0 bases from J, the gap between germline ends came to 10 bases. Full variable domain (outside the CDR3, taken from reference TRBV19 and TRBJ1-1): DGGITQSPKYLFRKEGQNVTLSCEQNLNHDAMYWYRQDPGQGLRLIYYSQIVNDFQKGDIAEGYSVSREKKESFPLTVTSAQKNPTAFYLCASSSGLMNTEAFFGQGTRLTVV.

This clone has only a few counts. The CDR3 is cut off 3 residues early in the read; its end comes from the germline J gene. This chain uses TRBV18 with TRBJ2-2; D gene ambiguous. The CDR3 is 16 amino acids. Germline values: CDR1 KGHSH, CDR2 LQKENI. The CDR3 loop is CASSPPGVATNEKLFF. CDR3 bases read: TGTGCCAGCTCACCACCCGGAGTTGCAACTAATGAAAAG.

This clone was recorded at least ten times. The read is 3 residues too short to cover the CDR3 end, so that end is filled in from the germline J gene. This chain connects TRBV5-4 to TRBJ1-1; perhaps TRBD1 as D (5 bases). Trimming stripped 0 bases from V and 6 bases from J, with 15 bases between. Germline values: CDR1 SGHNT, CDR2 YYREEE (reference sequence). The CDR3 loop spans 15 amino acids. Partial CDR3 DNA: TGTGCCAGCAGCTTGGTCGGGCAGGGACTGTCTGAA. Translated, it gives CASSLVGQGLSE. The entire CDR3 sequence reads CASSLVGQGLSEAFF.

This clone was counted ten times or more. The CDR3 extends 3 residues past the end of the read, so its final part is completed from the germline J gene. This chain links TRBV18 with TRBJ2-2, with D possibly TRBD2 on 6 matching bases. Deletions cut 0 bases from V and 3 bases from J, with 14 bases between. Germline V gives CDR1 KGHSH, CDR2 LQKENI. The CDR3 consists of 17 residues. The part of the CDR3 DNA that was read is TGTGCCAGCTCACCACCGAGGGGCAGGGAGGACACCGGGGAG. Its protein is CASSPPRGREDTGE. The entire CDR3 protein reads CASSPPRGREDTGELFF.

This clone has at least ten counts. The sequence runs out 3 residues before the end of the CDR3; the remainder is reconstructed from the germline J gene. V is TRBV30 and J is TRBJ1-2, with 11 positions matching TRBD1. The CDR3 length is 16 residues. Germline CDR1 reads GTSNPN; CDR2 reads SVGIG (reference sequence). The V gene end was trimmed by 1 base and the J gene end by 1 base; junction bases not matched to a gene: 5. This CDR3 reads CAWSAGQGGVNYGYTF. The part of the CDR3 DNA that was read is TGTGCCTGGAGTGCGGGACAGGGGGGCGTTAACTATGGC.

A word on this clone: Read sequence stops 3 residues before the CDR3 end, and the germline J gene provides the missing end. This rearrangement joins TRBV7-9 to TRBJ1-1; 7 nucleotides line up with TRBD1. In germline, CDR1 is SEHNR, CDR2 FQNEAQ (reference sequence). The CDR3 length is 15 residues. The chain's CDR3 is CASSSRLQGEGTAFF. The CDR3 DNA, read in part, is TGTGCCAGCAGCTCACGGCTTCAGGGGGAGGGGACA.

In this sample, this clone turned up many times. The read halts 3 residues ahead of the CDR3 end, with the missing end drawn from the germline J gene. V gene TRBV2 combines with J gene TRBJ2-7; 7 nucleotides align to TRBD1. With V trimmed by 0 bases and J by 3 bases, 8 bases remained unmatched. CDR1 is SNHLY and CDR2 is FYNNEI in the germline V gene. The CDR3 extends over 16 amino acids. Partial CDR3 DNA: TGTGCCAGCAGTGAAGCCCTGACAGGGAAGGGCTACGAG. Translated: CASSEALTGKGYE. The whole CDR3 is CASSEALTGKGYEQYF.

This clone was detected many times. The read ends 3 residues before the CDR3 terminus; that terminus is restored from the germline J gene. V gene TRBV7-7 combines with J gene TRBJ2-1; 10 bases fit TRBD2. J was trimmed by 7 bases and V by 4 bases; bases with no gene match: 7. The CDR3 contains 15 residues. CDR1 is SSHAT and CDR2 is FNYEAQ in the germline V gene (reference sequence). CDR3: CASSSSGSGLNEQFF. The sequenced CDR3 bases are TGTGCCAGCAGCTCTAGCGGGAGTGGTTTGAATGAG. The whole variable domain, filled in from reference TRBV7-7 and TRBJ2-1, reads GAGVSQSPRYKVTKRGQDVTLRCDPISSHATLYWYQQALGQGPEFLTYFNYEAQPDKSGLPSDRFSAERPEGSISTLTIQRTEQRDSAMYRCASSSSGSGLNEQFFGPGTRLTVL.

This clone appeared many times. The read ends 3 residues before the CDR3 terminus; that terminus is restored from the germline J gene. J is TRBJ1-3 and V is TRBV7-9; no clear D. Trimming left V 2 bases short and J 1 base short, with 9 bases between. This CDR3 contains 15 residues. Germline lookup yields CDR1 SEHNR and CDR2 FQNEAQ (reference sequence). This CDR3 reads CASSLYRGSGNTIYF. The sequenced CDR3 bases are TGTGCCAGCAGCTTATATCGAGGGTCTGGAAACACC.

This clone has a count of ten or more. The sequenced fragment ends 3 residues before the CDR3 boundary, so the rest is inferred from the germline J gene. The chain carries TRBV20-1 and TRBJ2-1; 8 nucleotides line up with TRBD2. Unmatched junction bases numbered 10, after V lost 0 bases and J lost 9 bases. Germline CDR1 reads DFQATT; CDR2 reads SNEGSKA (reference sequence). CDR3 length: 15 residues. The part of the CDR3 DNA that was read is TGCAGTGCTAGAGACCCAGCGGGGGCGCCAGGTGAG. Protein product: CSARDPAGAPGE. The CDR3 as a whole reads CSARDPAGAPGEQFF.

This clone was observed at least ten times. The CDR3 is cut off 3 residues early in the read; its end comes from the germline J gene. The J gene is TRBJ2-2, the V gene TRBV4-2; 10 nucleotides agree with TRBD1. CDR1 and CDR2 (germline): LGHNA, YNFKEQ. The CDR3 is 18 residues long. V lost 1 base, J lost 6 bases, and 11 bases stayed unmatched. CDR3 bases read: TGTGCCAGCAGCCAAGGAAGCGGGGACAGGGGCTTGGCCGGGGAG. Translating gives CASSQGSGDRGLAGE. The full CDR3 sequence reads CASSQGSGDRGLAGELFF.

This clone has at least ten counts. The CDR3 end is not reached by the read, which stops 3 residues before it; the germline J gene fills it in. The chain combines TRBV30 with TRBJ1-2; possibly TRBD1 for D (6 bases). The CDR3 has 11 residues. The germline CDR1 and CDR2 sequences are GTSNPN and SVGIG (reference sequence). CDR3 sequence reads: CAWSRTAGYTF. The sequenced part of the CDR3 DNA is TGTGCCTGGAGTCGGACAGCGGGC.

This clone occurred many times. With the read ending 3 residues before the CDR3 end, the germline J gene is used to fill in that end. This chain uses TRBV18 with TRBJ1-1, with D tentatively TRBD1 (5 bases). The CDR3 loop spans 15 amino acids. Trimming pared 8 bases from V and 0 bases from J, leaving 16 bases between. Germline CDR1 and CDR2: KGHSH and LQKENI. The CDR3 sequence: CASPERGGMNTEAFF. Partial CDR3 DNA: TGTGCCAGCCCTGAGCGGGGGGGGATGAACACTGAA.

This clone was seen repeatedly, ten times or more. The missing CDR3 end, 3 residues past where the read stops, is filled in from the germline J gene. The rearrangement uses TRBV5-5 and TRBJ2-7; 8 positions match TRBD2. Germline lookup yields CDR1 SGHKS and CDR2 YYEKEE (reference sequence). The CDR3 spans 13 residues. Trimming took 3 bases from V and 4 from J; bases not matched to a gene: 3. CDR3 protein: CASSWGLEYEQYF. The part of the CDR3 DNA that was read is TGTGCCAGCAGCTGGGGACTAGAATACGAG.

This clone showed up many times. With the read ending 3 residues before the CDR3 end, the germline J gene is used to fill in that end. J is TRBJ2-7 and V is TRBV20-1; 10 bases match TRBD2. V gave up 5 bases and J gave up 5 bases; unmatched junction bases: 9. Germline V CDR1 and CDR2: DFQATT, SNEGSKA (reference sequence). The CDR3 runs to 14 residues. CDR3 DNA (partial): TGCAGTGCTGCTCCTAGCGGGAGAATTGACGAG. Protein: CSAAPSGRIDE. The whole CDR3 sequence is CSAAPSGRIDEQYF.

This clone was counted ten times or more. Read data end 3 residues before the CDR3 end; the end is taken from the germline J gene. This chain joins TRBV7-7 and TRBJ2-5, with D unclear. The germline CDR1 and CDR2 sequences are SSHAT and FNYEAQ (reference sequence). The germline V and J ends were trimmed by 6 bases and 0 bases, with 8 bases remaining between them. This CDR3 region has 13 residues. The DNA read from the CDR3 is TGTGCCAGCAGTGCAGTTCACCAAGAGACC. Translation: CASSAVHQET. The complete CDR3 protein is CASSAVHQETQYF.

Ten or more counts support this clone. From the germline J gene comes the end of the CDR3, since the read stops 3 residues before it. The J gene is TRBJ1-1, the V gene TRBV7-9, with D uncertain. The length of the CDR3 is 12 residues. Per germline, CDR1 SEHNR and CDR2 FQNEAQ (reference sequence). Partial CDR3 DNA: TGTGCCAGCAGCTTATCCCTAGGAGAA. It encodes CASSLSLGE. The whole CDR3 sequence reads CASSLSLGEAFF. Combining the CDR3 with reference TRBV7-9 and TRBJ1-1 gives the whole variable domain DTGVSQNPRHKITKRGQNVTFRCDPISEHNRLYWYRQTLGQGPEFLTYFQNEAQLEKSRLLSDRFSAERPKGSFSTLEIQRTEQGDSAMYLCASSLSLGEAFFGQGTRLTVV.

This clone has a count of ten or more. The CDR3 end is not reached by the read, which stops 3 residues before it; the germline J gene fills it in. J is TRBJ2-4 and V is TRBV20-1; D is possibly TRBD1 (6 bases). The V end was cut by 0 bases, the J end by 8 bases, with 14 bases between. Looked up from germline, CDR1 is DFQATT and CDR2 is SNEGSKA (reference sequence). CDR3 length: 14 amino acids. This CDR3 reads CSARDLNRVDIQYF. Incomplete CDR3 DNA: TGCAGTGCTAGAGATTTAAACAGGGTGGACATT.

This clone was observed at least ten times. The DNA ends 3 residues before the CDR3 does, and the rest of the CDR3 is filled in from the germline J gene. This chain links TRBV7-2 with TRBJ2-1; TRBD1 is a possible D gene (5 bases). The V gene's germline CDR1 is SGHTA and CDR2 FQGNSA. The CDR3 contains 15 residues. V was trimmed by 2 bases and J by 5 bases, leaving 13 bases between them. The CDR3 bases that were read are TGTGCCAGCAGCTTATTCAGGGTCAGCGACAATGAG. This translates into CASSLFRVSDNE. The complete CDR3 reads CASSLFRVSDNEQFF.

This clone occurred many times. The read stops 3 residues short of the end of the CDR3; the missing end is completed from the germline J gene. The chain links TRBV30 to TRBJ2-5; TRBD1 might be the D (6 bases). Trimming took off 0 bases at V and 5 bases at J, with 10 bases between the two ends. This CDR3 comprises 13 residues. Germline values: CDR1 GTSNPN, CDR2 SVGIG (reference sequence). The sequenced part of the CDR3 DNA is TGTGCCTGGAGTGTGTGGGGGCAGGAGACC. Residues: CAWSVWGQET. The full CDR3 protein reads CAWSVWGQETQYF.

This clone was detected many times. CDR3 residues: CSAPGRTNEKLFF. The DNA read from the CDR3 is TGCAGTGCCCCGGGACGGACTAATGAAAAG. V usage is TRBV20-1 and J usage is TRBJ2-2, with D possibly being TRBD2 (6 bases). The read ends 3 residues early relative to the CDR3; the germline J gene fills the gap. This CDR3 spans 13 amino acids. Germline V gene lookup returns CDR1 DFQATT and CDR2 SNEGSKA (reference sequence).

This clone showed up many times. The read ends 3 residues before the CDR3 terminus; that terminus is restored from the germline J gene. The chain employs TRBV18 and TRBJ2-6; the D gene is possibly TRBD2 (5 bases). The CDR3 runs 15 residues. CDR1 KGHSH and CDR2 LQKENI come from the germline V gene. V was cut by 0 bases and J by 3 bases, with 6 bases left in between. The CDR3 region is CASSPPGVGANVLTF. The covered CDR3 bases are TGTGCCAGCTCACCACCCGGGGTTGGGGCCAACGTC.